These 17 T cell receptor beta chains were sequenced from one sample in a study of a mutant IDH1 vaccine in newly diagnosed glioma (dated by TCRdb to the early 2020s). The time point label corresponds to: week 5, during vaccination. Each vaccine dose, consisting of 300 ug of a 20-mer mutant IDH1 peptide in Montanide, was administered subcutaneously with topical imiquimod. Antigen specificity for these receptors is unknown. The library was prepared using the immunoSEQ multiplex PCR assay. TCRdb retrieved this table from immuneACCESS and kept in-frame rearrangements only. Not all clones are present; in checked studies, unresolved V genes account for under half, and no reason is known for the remainder. This sample gives 40,000 to 50,000 clones in total; around 85% of them show up just once. Of the sample, around 1.7% falls within the top ten clones. The sample consisted of PBMCs, taken from a glioma patient whose treatment included an IDH1 peptide vaccine. All receptors derive from a man aged 40-50 years with glioma.

V gene TRBV2 combines with J gene TRBJ1-2; D is undetermined. V shed 3 bases and J shed 8 bases, with 13 bases lying between them. The germline V gene encodes CDR1 SNHLY and CDR2 FYNNEI. The length of the CDR3 is 13 residues. In nucleotides, the CDR3 is TGTGCCAGCAGTGACAACACAGTGGAAGGCTACACCTTC. Residues: CASSDNTVEGYTF.

V and J are TRBV4-1 and TRBJ2-7, with 10 bases lining up with TRBD1. V gave up 4 bases and J gave up 2 bases; unmatched junction bases: 2. Germline CDR1 and CDR2: MGHRA and YSYEKL. The CDR3 extends over 14 amino acids. Here the CDR3 DNA reads TGCGCCAGCAGCCGGGACAGGGGTACCTACGAGCAGTACTTC. Protein sequence: CASSRDRGTYEQYF.

This chain connects TRBV15 to TRBJ2-7; D may be TRBD2 (6 bases). Between the trimmed V and J ends, which lost 0 bases and 3 bases, there was a span of 9 bases. The CDR3 loop spans 14 amino acids. Germline V lookup: CDR1 LNHNV, CDR2 YYDKDF (reference sequence). In DNA form, the CDR3 reads TGTGCCACCAGCAGAGAAGGGAGGAGCTACGAGCAGTACTTC. As protein: CATSREGRSYEQYF. The full variable domain, rest sourced from reference TRBV15 and TRBJ2-7, is DAMVIQNPRYQVTQFGKPVTLSCSQTLNHNVMYWYQQKSSQAPKLLFHYYDKDFNNEADTPDNFQSRRPNTSFCFLDIRSPGLGDTAMYLCATSREGRSYEQYFGPGTRLTVT.

J is TRBJ1-2 and V is TRBV10-3, with a possible D match to TRBD1 (6 bases). The CDR3 runs to 15 residues. V was cut by 0 bases and J by 3 bases, with 11 bases left in between. The germline CDR1 and CDR2 sequences are ENHRY and SYGVKD. The CDR3 spells CAISESDGGHYGYTF. CDR3 coding DNA: TGTGCCATCAGTGAGTCGGATGGGGGGCACTATGGCTACACCTTC.

V and J are TRBV6-5 and TRBJ2-3, with TRBD2 matching over 9 bases. V gave up 0 bases and J gave up 4 bases; unmatched junction bases: 5. This CDR3 has 16 amino acids. The V gene's germline CDR1 is MNHEY and CDR2 SVGAGI. The CDR3 is CASSYSFLAGSDTQYF. The DNA for the CDR3 is TGTGCCAGCAGTTACTCATTCCTAGCGGGATCAGATACGCAGTATTTT.

The chain carries TRBV5-6 and TRBJ2-7; D remains ambiguous. CDR1 is SGHDT, CDR2 YYEEEE, per germline. This CDR3 is 15 amino acids long. Trimming left V 2 bases short and J 1 base short, with 13 bases between. Written as DNA, the CDR3 is TGTGCCAGCAGCTTTCTCGTCTATAGTTCCTACGAGCAGTACTTC. Protein product: CASSFLVYSSYEQYF.

This chain uses TRBV5-1 with TRBJ2-5, with a possible D match to TRBD1 (5 bases). The J call may be mistaken, given a closer DNA end match to TRBJ2-7. The CDR3 sequence is 14 residues long. The germline V gene encodes CDR1 SGHRS and CDR2 YFSETQ. The CDR3 nucleotides are TGCGCCAGCACCCAGGGATTAACCCAATACGAGCAGTACTTC. This sequence encodes CASTQGLTQYEQYF.

The chain joins TRBV5-1 to TRBJ2-7, with 10 bases lining up with TRBD1. Per the germline V gene, CDR1 is SGHRS and CDR2 is YFSETQ. The CDR3 consists of 16 residues. The V and J ends lost 8 bases and 5 bases, in that order; junction bases with no gene match: 16. CDR3: CASQFRGGQGFNEQYF. The CDR3 DNA sequence: TGCGCCAGTCAGTTCCGGGGGGGACAGGGGTTTAACGAGCAGTACTTC.

This rearrangement joins TRBV7-5 to TRBJ1-4; the table's D gene call, TRBD1, was not cross checked with the DNA. TRBV7-5 is a pseudogene. The CDR3 runs 16 residues. This chain's CDR3 is CARSPTGAERVEKLFF. In nucleotides, the CDR3 is TGTGCCAGAAGCCCGACAGGGGCCGAGCGAGTGGAAAAACTGTTTTTT.

The CDR3 DNA follows: TGCGCCAGCAGAGGGGGGGACAGTGAGCAGTTCTTC. Its protein is CASRGGDSEQFF. This sequence joins TRBV5-1 and TRBJ2-1; the D gene could be TRBD1 or TRBD2 (7 bases each). V was shortened by 5 bases and J by 9 bases, with 12 bases between the two germline ends. The CDR3 consists of 12 residues. Germline V gene sequence: CDR1 SGHRS, CDR2 YFSETQ.

The chain carries TRBV21-1 and TRBJ1-5. TRBV21-1 constitutes a pseudogene. The CDR3 is made up of 16 amino acids. CDR3 protein: CASTSSGQGINQPQHF. In DNA form, the CDR3 reads TGTGCCAGCACCTCCTCCGGGCAAGGGATCAATCAGCCCCAGCATTTT.

This chain links TRBV6-6 with TRBJ2-7; tentatively, D is TRBD2 (6 bases). Germline V lookup: CDR1 MNHNY, CDR2 SVGAGI (reference sequence). V was trimmed by 7 bases and J by 2 bases, leaving 12 bases between them. CDR3 length: 13 residues. The CDR3 is CASTPGGTYEQYF. The DNA for the CDR3 is TGTGCCAGCACCCCGGGCGGGACCTACGAGCAGTACTTC.

The chain has TRBV5-1 and TRBJ2-2; 8 nucleotides agree with TRBD2. The germline CDR1 and CDR2 sequences are SGHRS and YFSETQ. Trimming took 6 bases from V and 3 from J; bases not matched to a gene: 1. This CDR3 spans 13 amino acids. CDR3 in DNA: TGCGCCAGCACGCGGGAGGACACCGGGGAGCTGTTTTTT. Amino acids: CASTREDTGELFF.

The gene calls are TRBV18 and TRBJ1-1, with D possibly TRBD1 on 6 matching bases. This CDR3 spans 14 amino acids. V lost 0 bases and J 11 bases, leaving 16 bases between the germline ends. CDR1 and CDR2 from the germline V gene are KGHSH and LQKENI. The CDR3 sequence: CASSPPGRGSTAFF. CDR3 nucleotide sequence: TGTGCCAGCTCACCACCGGGGAGGGGGTCAACGGCTTTCTTT. Based on the CDR3 plus reference TRBV18 and TRBJ1-1, the full variable domain is NAGVMQNPRHLVRRRGQEARLRCSPMKGHSHVYWYRQLPEEGLKFMVYLQKENIIDESGMPKERFSAEFPKEGPSILRIQQVVRGDSAAYFCASSPPGRGSTAFFGQGTRLTVV.

This rearrangement joins TRBV6-5 to TRBJ2-2; 8 bases map to TRBD2. The germline V gene encodes CDR1 MNHEY and CDR2 SVGAGI. This CDR3 is built from 15 residues. V gave up 6 bases and J gave up 6 bases; unmatched junction bases: 9. CDR3 in DNA: TGTGCCAGCAGCCCACCCGGGACTAGGGCCGGGGAGCTGTTTTTT. As protein: CASSPPGTRAGELFF.

This chain links TRBV7-9 with TRBJ2-7; the D gene is possibly TRBD2 (5 bases). Between the trimmed V and J ends, which lost 8 bases and 7 bases, there was a span of 15 bases. The CDR3 is made up of 12 amino acids. Looked up from germline, CDR1 is SEHNR and CDR2 is FQNEAQ (reference sequence). The CDR3 loop is CASPDGADEQYF. The CDR3 DNA is TGTGCCAGCCCTGACGGAGCGGATGAGCAGTACTTC.

This chain joins TRBV18 and TRBJ2-1; the D gene is possibly TRBD1 (5 bases). With 6 bases removed from V and 6 bases from J, the gap between germline ends came to 9 bases. CDR1 is KGHSH, CDR2 LQKENI, per germline. The CDR3 runs to 12 residues. CDR3 DNA sequence: TGTGCCAGCTCCTCTGACAGCAATGAGCAGTTCTTC. Protein: CASSSDSNEQFF.